This TCR beta chain was sequenced in a study of technical replicates of blood from a handful of donors. The method was immunoSEQ multiplex PCR; TCRdb's version includes in-frame clones alone and lacks a portion of them. This sample has tens of thousands of clones, with 90% to 95% found just once. Trimming at V came to 6 bases and at J to 8 bases, leaving 9 bases not matched to a gene. The CDR3 covers 13 residues. Germline lookup yields CDR1 MDHEN and CDR2 SYDVKM. The rearrangement uses TRBV28 and TRBJ1-2; 7 bases align to TRBD1. The sample consisted of PBMCs. The source is a human donor in good health. Some clones in this sample may be carry-over from other donors' samples. Written as DNA, the CDR3 is TGTGCCAGCAGATCTCAGGACAGGTCGGGCTACACCTTC. It encodes CASRSQDRSGYTF.